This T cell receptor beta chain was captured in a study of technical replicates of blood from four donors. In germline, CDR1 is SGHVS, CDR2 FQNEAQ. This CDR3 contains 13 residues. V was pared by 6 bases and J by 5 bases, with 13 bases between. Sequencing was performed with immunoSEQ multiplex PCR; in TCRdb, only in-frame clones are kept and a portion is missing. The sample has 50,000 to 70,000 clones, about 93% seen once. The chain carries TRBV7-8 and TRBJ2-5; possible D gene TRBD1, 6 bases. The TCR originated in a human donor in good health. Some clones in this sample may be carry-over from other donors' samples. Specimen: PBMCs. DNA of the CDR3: TGTGCCAGCAGGGGATGGGGGCGGGAGACCCAGTACTTC. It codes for CASRGWGRETQYF.